This T cell receptor (beta chain) was identified in a study of control samples from healthy donors and cancer patients. Clones were sequenced by immunoSEQ multiplex PCR, and TCRdb holds only the in-frame ones, with some missing. This table has approximately 110,000 clones, roughly nine tenths appearing once. This receptor was identified in a woman under 30 in good health. Sequences were obtained from blood.

CDR3 sequence reads: CASSQDRGLGGGNTIYF. The CDR3 nucleotides are TGTGCCAGCAGCCAAGACAGGGGGCTTGGAGGTGGAAACACCATATATTTT. The rearrangement links TRBV4-2 to TRBJ1-3, with 8 bases lining up with TRBD1. The germline gives CDR1 LGHNA, CDR2 YNFKEQ. The CDR3 sequence is 17 residues long. The trim removed 0 bases at V and 3 bases at J, leaving 7 bases unmatched.